What follows describes a single T cell receptor beta chain. Its target is not known. This entry is derived from a study of graft-versus-host responses after intestinal transplantation. Overall study findings and caveats: Among recipient marrow samples, GvH clones were found; some appeared first in ileum or blood.

Sequenced by immunoSEQ multiplex PCR; TCRdb stores in-frame clones only, minus some. The sample has roughly 69,000 clones, 80% to 95% seen once. The CDR3 extends over 15 amino acids. The germline V gene has CDR1 LNHDA and CDR2 SQIVND (reference sequence). Trimming took 3 bases from V and 2 from J; bases not matched to a gene: 5. This TCR came from a human patient who received an intestinal transplant, so some T cells may come from the graft donor. This material consisted of bone marrow, taken nearly 750 days after intestinal transplantation. J is TRBJ2-7 and V is TRBV19, with 9 bases that match TRBD1. CDR3 in DNA: TGTGCCAGTAGTATTGACAGGGGGGAACCCTACGAGCAGTACTTC. Translation: CASSIDRGEPYEQYF.